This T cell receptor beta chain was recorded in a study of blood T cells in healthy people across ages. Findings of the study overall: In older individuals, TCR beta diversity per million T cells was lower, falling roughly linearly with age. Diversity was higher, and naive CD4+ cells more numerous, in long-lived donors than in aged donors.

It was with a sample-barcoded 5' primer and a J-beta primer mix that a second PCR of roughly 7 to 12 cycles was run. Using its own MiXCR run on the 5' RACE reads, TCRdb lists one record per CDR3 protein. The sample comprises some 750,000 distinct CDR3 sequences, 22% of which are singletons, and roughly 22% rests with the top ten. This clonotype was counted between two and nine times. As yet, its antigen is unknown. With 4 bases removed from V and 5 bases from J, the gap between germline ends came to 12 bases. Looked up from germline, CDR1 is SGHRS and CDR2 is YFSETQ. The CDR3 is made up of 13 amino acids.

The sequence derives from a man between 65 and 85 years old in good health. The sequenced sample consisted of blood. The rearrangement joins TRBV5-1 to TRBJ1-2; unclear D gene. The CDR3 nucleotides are TGCGCCAGCAGCCCGGGGTGGCAGTATGGCTACACCTTC. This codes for CASSPGWQYGYTF.